This entry lists 19 T cell receptor beta chains sequenced from one sample in a study of blood T cell repertoires in COVID-19. Sequencing was performed with immunoSEQ multiplex PCR; in TCRdb, only in-frame clones are kept and a portion is missing. The repertoire holds about 480,000 clones, with 85% to 90% as singletons. The source material was PBMCs or T cells enriched from blood (not recorded which). The origin of the receptors is a middle-aged woman who had recovered from COVID-19.

This chain connects TRBV6-1 to TRBJ1-2; 7 nucleotides agree with TRBD1. Germline CDR1 and CDR2: MNHNS and SASEGT. Germline trimming cut 3 bases from V and 4 bases from J; bases unmatched to any gene: 8. The CDR3 has 15 amino acids. As DNA, the CDR3 is TGTGCCAGCAGTGACATCCGGACAGGTTCCTATGGCTACACCTTC. Residues: CASSDIRTGSYGYTF.

The chain combines TRBV6-5 with TRBJ2-7; TRBD1 is a possible D gene (6 bases). Deletions cut 2 bases from V and 0 bases from J, with 8 bases between. This CDR3 spans 14 amino acids. The germline gives CDR1 MNHEY, CDR2 SVGAGI. CDR3 in DNA: TGTGCCAGCAGTTACCAGGGGTACTCCTACGAGCAGTACTTC. Residues: CASSYQGYSYEQYF.

The chain joins TRBV9 to TRBJ1-1; perhaps TRBD1 as D (5 bases). Per the germline V gene, CDR1 is SGDLS and CDR2 is YYNGEE. The V gene lost 4 bases and the J gene lost 10 bases, with 38 bases spanning the gap. The CDR3 has 20 residues. CDR3 bases: TGTGCCAGCAGCAACCACCCAACCTATCGGGGGTCTGGCCCACTCTCAGGAGCTTTCTTT. Residues: CASSNHPTYRGSGPLSGAFF.

This chain links TRBV4-1 with TRBJ2-1; no clear D gene. The CDR3 has 13 residues. Trimming pared 0 bases from V and 4 bases from J, leaving 4 bases between. The germline gives CDR1 MGHRA, CDR2 YSYEKL. CDR3 sequence reads: CASSQDLYNEQFF. The CDR3 DNA is TGCGCCAGCAGCCAAGACCTATACAATGAGCAGTTCTTC.

The V call is TRBV11-2, the J call TRBJ1-3; TRBD1 is a possible D gene (5 bases). The V gene's germline CDR1 is SGHAT and CDR2 FQNNGV. The V end was cut by 1 base, the J end by 3 bases, with 10 bases between. The CDR3 has 15 residues. In nucleotides, the CDR3 is TGTGCCAGCAGCTTAGCTCAGGGAAGTGGAAACACCATATATTTT. Amino acid sequence: CASSLAQGSGNTIYF.

The chain is built from TRBV30 and TRBJ2-4; 11 bases fit TRBD2. Germline CDR1 GTSNPN, CDR2 SVGIG (reference sequence). J was trimmed by 7 bases and V by 3 bases; bases with no gene match: 8. CDR3 size: 15 residues. CDR3 protein: CAWSLAGGLGNIQYF. The CDR3 bases are TGTGCCTGGAGCCTAGCGGGAGGATTGGGGAACATTCAGTACTTC.

This chain joins TRBV27 and TRBJ2-1; 13 bases are shared with TRBD2. CDR1 and CDR2 from the germline V gene are MNHEY and SMNVEV (reference sequence). The ends lost 3 bases at V and 15 bases at J; junction bases unmatched: 8. This CDR3 spans 14 amino acids. The CDR3 sequence is CASSFTGTSGKGFF. For the CDR3, the DNA is TGTGCCAGCAGTTTCACAGGGACTAGCGGGAAAGGGTTCTTC.

This chain joins TRBV7-9 and TRBJ1-2, with TRBD1 as a possible D gene (5 bases). The V gene's germline CDR1 is SEHNR and CDR2 FQNEAQ (reference sequence). CDR3 length equals 19 residues. V was pared by 5 bases and J by 0 bases, with 25 bases between. The CDR3 region has the DNA TGTGCCAGCAGCCCAACCTCATCTGAAGGACATCTAGCTAACTATGGCTACACCTTC. This encodes CASSPTSSEGHLANYGYTF.

The chain employs TRBV7-2 and TRBJ1-1, with D hard to call. The CDR3 loop spans 14 amino acids. Germline assignment: CDR1 SGHTA and CDR2 FQGNSA. V was clipped by 3 bases and J by 6 bases, with 14 bases between them. The CDR3 coding sequence is TGTGCCAGCAGCTTTGTACGCTTGGGCTCTGAAGCTTTCTTT. Its protein product is CASSFVRLGSEAFF.

This chain links TRBV4-2 with TRBJ2-1; TRBD2 aligns across 10 bases. J gave up 4 bases and V 0 bases, and 9 bases lay outside the gene matches. The CDR3 totals 18 residues. The germline V gene has CDR1 LGHNA and CDR2 YNFKEQ. The chain's CDR3 is CASSQDSLAGRFYNEQFF. The CDR3, as DNA: TGTGCCAGCAGCCAAGACTCACTAGCGGGACGTTTTTACAATGAGCAGTTCTTC.

The chain combines TRBV5-8 with TRBJ1-4; 7 bases align to TRBD1. CDR3 length equals 15 residues. J gave up 6 bases and V 1 base, and 6 bases lay outside the gene matches. The V gene's germline CDR1 is SGHTS and CDR2 YDEGEE. In DNA form, the CDR3 reads TGTGCCAGCAGCTTGCGAACAGGGGTCTATGAAAAACTGTTTTTT. Translated: CASSLRTGVYEKLFF.

The chain links TRBV19 to TRBJ1-5, with D hard to call. Trimming removed 7 bases at V and 5 bases at J, with 9 bases between. CDR3 size: 12 residues. Germline V gene sequence: CDR1 LNHDA, CDR2 SQIVND (reference sequence). The CDR3 nucleotides are TGTGCCAGTACCAAGGACTATCAGCCCCAGCATTTT. It is translated as CASTKDYQPQHF.

This clone has a single count. The chain joins TRBV7-2 to TRBJ2-7; 14 bases match TRBD2. The ends lost 6 bases at V and 2 bases at J; junction bases unmatched: 6. CDR1 is SGHTA and CDR2 is FQGNSA in the germline V gene. The CDR3 is 16 amino acids. The CDR3 is CASSTKTSGRAYEQYF. CDR3 DNA sequence: TGTGCCAGCAGTACAAAGACTAGCGGGAGGGCCTACGAGCAGTACTTC.

This chain connects TRBV18 to TRBJ1-1; D gene unclear. Germline loops: CDR1 KGHSH, CDR2 LQKENI. The CDR3 extends over 15 amino acids. V dropped 0 bases and J dropped 7 bases, with 15 bases sitting between them. The CDR3, as DNA: TGTGCCAGCTCACCACCGAGACCGAGCGGTATTGAAGCTTTCTTT. Protein sequence: CASSPPRPSGIEAFF.

A single count supports this clone. This chain links TRBV19 with TRBJ2-4; possible D gene TRBD1, 6 bases. CDR3 size: 16 residues. V lost 6 bases, J lost 0 bases, and 15 bases lay in between. Per germline, CDR1 LNHDA and CDR2 SQIVND (reference sequence). The CDR3 reads CASRPPGQVAKNIQYF. CDR3 coding DNA: TGTGCCAGTAGACCGCCGGGACAAGTAGCCAAAAACATTCAGTACTTC. Combining the CDR3 with reference TRBV19 and TRBJ2-4 gives the whole variable domain DGGITQSPKYLFRKEGQNVTLSCEQNLNHDAMYWYRQDPGQGLRLIYYSQIVNDFQKGDIAEGYSVSREKKESFPLTVTSAQKNPTAFYLCASRPPGQVAKNIQYFGAGTRLSVL.

The CDR3 spells CASSNHFTGGAWNTEAFF. The CDR3 DNA reads TGTGCCAGCAGCAACCACTTTACAGGGGGCGCGTGGAACACTGAAGCTTTCTTT. This chain joins TRBV11-2 and TRBJ1-1; 9 bases map to TRBD1. The CDR3 runs to 18 residues. The V gene end was trimmed by 5 bases and the J gene end by 1 base; junction bases not matched to a gene: 14. CDR1 SGHAT and CDR2 FQNNGV come from the germline V gene.

The gene calls are TRBV11-2 and TRBJ2-1, with TRBD1 matching 8 bases. Germline CDR1 reads SGHAT; CDR2 reads FQNNGV. V dropped 5 bases and J dropped 0; count of bases not matched to a gene: 3. This CDR3 contains 15 residues. CDR3 in amino acids: CASSRTGGSYNEQFF. CDR3 coding DNA: TGTGCCAGCAGCCGCACAGGGGGCTCCTACAATGAGCAGTTCTTC.

This clone was seen just once. This CDR3 reads CASSPTSGRWYEQYF. Here the CDR3 DNA reads TGTGCCAGCAGCCCAACTAGCGGGAGGTGGTACGAGCAGTACTTC. The rearrangement links TRBV5-6 to TRBJ2-7, with 12 bases fitting TRBD2. This CDR3 region has 15 residues. V dropped 4 bases and J dropped 4; count of bases not matched to a gene: 6. CDR1 is SGHDT, CDR2 YYEEEE, per germline.

On this clone itself: Other nucleotide sequences from this sample produce the same CDR3. V gene TRBV19 combines with J gene TRBJ1-5; D might be TRBD1 (6 bases). The V gene lost 1 base and the J gene lost 0 bases, with 10 bases spanning the gap. This CDR3 has 16 amino acids. Per germline, CDR1 LNHDA and CDR2 SQIVND (reference sequence). CDR3 nucleotides: TGTGCCAGTAGTATAGGGACAGCGTATAGCAATCAGCCCCAGCATTTT. Protein: CASSIGTAYSNQPQHF.